The 10 T cell receptor beta chains in this list originate from one sample, sequenced in a study of shared clonotypes between healthy human individuals. CD8 cells classed as naive were CD45RO-negative and positively selected for CCR7, excluding terminally differentiated effector memory CD45RA+ cells. Repertoires were generated with immunoSEQ multiplex PCR, while TCRdb's copy carries only in-frame clones and drops some. The data contain approximately 600,000 clones, 90% to 95% of them singletons. The sequenced sample consisted of naive CD8+ T cells sorted from blood. All receptors come from a woman aged 25 to 45 in good health.

The CDR3 reads CASSVVAGGMEQFF. The CDR3 bases are TGTGCCAGCAGCGTAGTAGCGGGAGGGATGGAGCAGTTCTTC. The gene calls are TRBV9 and TRBJ2-1, with TRBD2 matching over 11 bases. The germline CDR1 and CDR2 sequences are SGDLS and YYNGEE. The CDR3 runs 14 residues. The V segment lost 0 bases and the J segment 10 bases; nucleotides outside the gene matches: 3.

This clone occurred once. The rearrangement links TRBV9 to TRBJ2-1; a possible D gene is TRBD1 (7 bases). With 4 bases removed from V and 4 bases from J, the gap between germline ends came to 18 bases. From germline, CDR1 is SGDLS and CDR2 YYNGEE. This CDR3 has 16 amino acids. The CDR3 loop reads CASSSSGGGFYNEQFF. The CDR3 DNA sequence: TGTGCCAGCAGCTCTAGTGGAGGGGGCTTTTACAATGAGCAGTTCTTC.

V and J are TRBV15 and TRBJ1-1; no definite D call. Trimming took 1 base from V and 2 from J, leaving 2 bases between them. The CDR3 has 12 amino acids. Germline V gives CDR1 LNHNV, CDR2 YYDKDF (reference sequence). The CDR3 bases are TGTGCCACCAGCAGAGCTAACACTGAAGCTTTCTTT. It is translated as CATSRANTEAFF.

The chain couples TRBV5-8 to TRBJ2-7; TRBD2 agrees at 7 bases. Trimming cost V 3 bases and J 0 bases; bases outside gene matches: 3. This CDR3 has 14 amino acids. Per germline, CDR1 SGHTS and CDR2 YDEGEE. The CDR3 here is CASSWGGSSYEQYF. In nucleotides, the CDR3 is TGTGCCAGCAGCTGGGGGGGGAGCTCCTACGAGCAGTACTTC.

In this sample, this clone turned up once. The chain is built from TRBV2 and TRBJ2-5, with a possible D match to TRBD1 (5 bases). The end of the DNA aligns better with TRBJ2-7, so the J call may be wrong. Germline V gene sequence: CDR1 SNHLY, CDR2 FYNNEI. The CDR3 runs 13 residues. This CDR3 reads CASSQTASYEQYF. CDR3 bases: TGTGCCAGCAGTCAGACAGCCTCCTACGAGCAGTACTTC.

This clone was seen more than once but under ten times. The rearrangement joins TRBV19 to TRBJ1-5; D not certain. Germline CDR1 LNHDA, CDR2 SQIVND (reference sequence). This CDR3 contains 14 residues. The V end lost 4 bases, the J end lost 4 bases, and 11 bases lay between the germline ends. The CDR3 DNA follows: TGTGCCAGTAGTACAGCTAACTTAAATCAGCCCCAGCATTTT. Translated, it gives CASSTANLNQPQHF. Based on the CDR3 plus reference TRBV19 and TRBJ1-5, the full variable domain is DGGITQSPKYLFRKEGQNVTLSCEQNLNHDAMYWYRQDPGQGLRLIYYSQIVNDFQKGDIAEGYSVSREKKESFPLTVTSAQKNPTAFYLCASSTANLNQPQHFGDGTRLSIL.

The chain is built from TRBV15 and TRBJ1-1; possibly TRBD1 for D (6 bases). Trimming pared 0 bases from V and 7 bases from J, leaving 15 bases between. Looked up from germline, CDR1 is LNHNV and CDR2 is YYDKDF (reference sequence). The CDR3 has 15 amino acids. As DNA, the CDR3 is TGTGCCACCAGCAGAGACCTCGGGACATTAAATGAAGCTTTCTTT. This encodes CATSRDLGTLNEAFF. The whole variable domain, filled in from reference TRBV15 and TRBJ1-1, reads DAMVIQNPRYQVTQFGKPVTLSCSQTLNHNVMYWYQQKSSQAPKLLFHYYDKDFNNEADTPDNFQSRRPNTSFCFLDIRSPGLGDTAMYLCATSRDLGTLNEAFFGQGTRLTVV.

The rearrangement uses TRBV30 and TRBJ1-4; the D gene is possibly TRBD1 (6 bases). This CDR3 has 17 residues. The germline V gene encodes CDR1 GTSNPN and CDR2 SVGIG (reference sequence). V lost 0 bases to trimming and J lost 4 bases, with 18 bases between them. DNA for the CDR3: TGTGCCTGGAGTGTAGGTGGTCAGGGGAGACTTAATGAAAAACTGTTTTTT. Its protein is CAWSVGGQGRLNEKLFF.

V is TRBV28 and J is TRBJ2-7; 7 nucleotides align to TRBD2. J gave up 5 bases and V 8 bases, and 6 bases lay outside the gene matches. CDR1 is MDHEN and CDR2 is SYDVKM in the germline V gene. This CDR3 is built from 12 residues. CDR3 sequence reads: CASGEGLNEQYF. The CDR3 coding sequence is TGTGCCAGCGGGGAGGGGTTGAACGAGCAGTACTTC.

The chain couples TRBV27 to TRBJ1-1; D might be TRBD1 (5 bases). Trimming took 5 bases from V and 0 from J, leaving 16 bases between them. Germline assignment: CDR1 MNHEY and CDR2 SMNVEV (reference sequence). The CDR3 totals 16 residues. CDR3 in DNA: TGTGCCAGCAGTCCCACACAGGCGTGGGTGAACACTGAAGCTTTCTTT. This sequence encodes CASSPTQAWVNTEAFF.